This T cell receptor (beta chain) was found in a study of blood T cell repertoires in COVID-19. The wider study: Sites across the United States, Italy and Spain contributed samples from acute and convalescent COVID-19. PBMCs, B-cell-depleted T cells, or T cells were the source of the cDNA or gDNA that made up the material.

Germline loops: CDR1 LNHDA, CDR2 SQIVND (reference sequence). This CDR3 comprises 17 residues. The V and J ends lost 7 bases and 8 bases respectively, with 29 bases between them. Authors' data handling: Scientists estimated how many nucleated cells there were by amplifying reference gene primers. Assay: immunoSEQ multiplex PCR; the TCRdb copy retains only in-frame clones and omits some. The V and J calls and clone size come from that table; D and trimming were worked out from the DNA. The table shows over 250,000 clones, with about three quarters occurring only once. Sequenced sample: peripheral blood. The clonotype comes from a woman older than 75 with acute or convalescent COVID-19. The gene calls are TRBV19 and TRBJ1-1; weak D call: TRBD1 (5 bases). CDR3 loop: CASTTRAGLRRGEEAFF. The DNA for the CDR3 is TGTGCCAGTACCACCCGGGCGGGACTAAGAAGAGGAGAAGAAGCTTTCTTT. The full variable domain, rest sourced from reference TRBV19 and TRBJ1-1, is DGGITQSPKYLFRKEGQNVTLSCEQNLNHDAMYWYRQDPGQGLRLIYYSQIVNDFQKGDIAEGYSVSREKKESFPLTVTSAQKNPTAFYLCASTTRAGLRRGEEAFFGQGTRLTVV.